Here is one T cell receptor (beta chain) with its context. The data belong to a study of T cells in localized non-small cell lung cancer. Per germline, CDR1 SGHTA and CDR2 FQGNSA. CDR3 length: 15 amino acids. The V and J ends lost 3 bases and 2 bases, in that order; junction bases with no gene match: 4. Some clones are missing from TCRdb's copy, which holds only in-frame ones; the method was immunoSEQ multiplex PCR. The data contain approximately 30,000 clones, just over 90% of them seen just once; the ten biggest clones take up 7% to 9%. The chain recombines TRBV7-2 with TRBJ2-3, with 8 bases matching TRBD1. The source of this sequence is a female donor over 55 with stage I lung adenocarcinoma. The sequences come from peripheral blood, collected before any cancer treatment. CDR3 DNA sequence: TGTGCCAGCAGCTTCGACAGGGGAAACACAGATACGCAGTATTTT. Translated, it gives CASSFDRGNTDTQYF.